This T cell receptor beta chain comes out of a study of T cells in localized non-small cell lung cancer. Trimming stripped 0 bases from V and 5 bases from J, with 11 bases between. The CDR3 consists of 15 residues. Germline CDR1 and CDR2: SGHRS and YFSETQ. Sequencing was performed with immunoSEQ multiplex PCR; in TCRdb, only in-frame clones are kept and a portion is missing. This table has some 72,000 clones, roughly four fifths appearing once. The chain combines TRBV5-1 with TRBJ1-4, with D unresolved. The receptor was isolated from a man aged 35-75 years with stage I lung adenocarcinoma. The sample consisted of peripheral blood, taken before any cancer treatment. The CDR3 spells CASSLGSQTNEKLFF. The CDR3 DNA is TGCGCCAGCAGCTTGGGATCACAGACCAATGAAAAACTGTTTTTT.